The clone carrying this T cell receptor beta chain was counted only a few times. The antigen is not known. Germline CDR1 reads MDHEN; CDR2 reads SYDVKM. The CDR3 consists of 12 residues. The data were taken from a study of CD8 T cells in ankylosing spondylitis. Points from the study as a whole: Reportedly, disease-linked clones are significantly enriched in ankylosing spondylitis patients' matched synovial fluid. A motif in TCR beta, a set of roughly eight highly homologous variants, appeared characteristic of ankylosing spondylitis blood.

TCRdb re-called the 5' RACE reads through MiXCR, storing one row per CDR3 protein. The table lists 250,000 to 350,000 distinct CDR3 sequences, approximately 20% of them singletons. V and J are TRBV28 and TRBJ1-5; the D gene is possibly TRBD1 (6 bases). The TCR sequence derives from a male donor with ankylosing spondylitis or in good health (not recorded which). The sequenced sample was blood, either unsorted or a sorted T cell fraction (not recorded which). The CDR3 here is CAVQGGNQPQHF. CDR3 DNA: TGTGCGGTACAGGGCGGCAATCAGCCCCAGCATTTT.